These 9 T cell receptor beta chains were sequenced from one sample in a study of blood T cell repertoires in COVID-19. Libraries were prepared by immunoSEQ multiplex PCR; TCRdb keeps only in-frame clonotypes and omits some of them. The table includes under 350,000 clones, roughly 90% detected once. The sequenced material came from PBMCs or T cells enriched from blood (not recorded which). The receptor source for this set is a man between 60 and 70 years old who had recovered from COVID-19.

The chain uses TRBV30 and TRBJ1-1; D possibly corresponds to TRBD1 (6 bases). The germline gives CDR1 GTSNPN, CDR2 SVGIG (reference sequence). CDR3 length: 12 residues. The V end was cut by 4 bases, the J end by 4 bases, with 10 bases between. CDR3 region: CAWTGDVTEAFF. CDR3 sequence (DNA): TGTGCCTGGACAGGGGACGTCACTGAAGCTTTCTTT.

The chain carries TRBV5-8 and TRBJ2-7, with D unclear. Per germline, CDR1 SGHTS and CDR2 YDEGEE. This CDR3 contains 12 residues. V gave up 0 bases and J gave up 5 bases, with 6 bases separating them. The CDR3 protein is CASSLARHEQYF. DNA of the CDR3: TGTGCCAGCAGCTTGGCGAGGCACGAGCAGTACTTC.

This clone appeared once. This same CDR3 is encoded by further DNA sequences in the sample. This chain joins TRBV15 and TRBJ1-4, with TRBD1 identical over 7 bases. This CDR3 contains 15 residues. Germline assignment: CDR1 LNHNV and CDR2 YYDKDF (reference sequence). J was trimmed by 5 bases and V by 5 bases; bases with no gene match: 8. The CDR3 nucleotides are TGTGCCACCAGCCCACGACAGGGAACGAATGAAAAACTGTTTTTT. Encoded protein: CATSPRQGTNEKLFF.

The chain joins TRBV24-1 to TRBJ2-4, with TRBD2 identical over 9 bases. V was clipped by 9 bases and J by 0 bases; unmatched bases: 14. Looked up from germline, CDR1 is KGHDR and CDR2 is SFDVKD. The CDR3 covers 18 residues. CDR3 sequence (DNA): TGTGCCACCGGGCGGCGGCTAGCGGGATTCGTAGCCAAAAACATTCAGTACTTC. It translates to CATGRRLAGFVAKNIQYF.

The chain has TRBV7-9 and TRBJ2-7; 10 nucleotides align to TRBD1. There are 15 residues in the CDR3. The V gene end was trimmed by 1 base and the J gene end by 3 bases; junction bases not matched to a gene: 3. CDR1 and CDR2 from the germline V gene are SEHNR and FQNEAQ (reference sequence). The CDR3 nucleotides read TGTGCCAGCAGCTTAGGGACAGGGGGGATCTACGAGCAGTACTTC. Its protein is CASSLGTGGIYEQYF.

This rearrangement joins TRBV29-1 to TRBJ2-3; weak D call: TRBD2 (5 bases). CDR3 length equals 15 residues. Trimming cost V 0 bases and J 3 bases, with 13 bases left between them. CDR1 is SQVTM, CDR2 ANQGSEA, per germline. CDR3 residues: CSVEEVALGTDTQYF. In DNA form, the CDR3 reads TGCAGCGTTGAAGAGGTAGCGCTTGGTACAGATACGCAGTATTTT.

Only one count was recorded for this clone. J is TRBJ1-2 and V is TRBV5-1; 7 positions match TRBD1. The CDR3 is 15 amino acids. Germline lookup yields CDR1 SGHRS and CDR2 YFSETQ. V shed 1 base, J shed 0 bases, and the junction held 3 bases outside the gene matches. This chain's CDR3 is CASSLPDRTNYGYTF. Here the CDR3 DNA reads TGCGCCAGCAGCTTGCCGGACAGGACTAACTATGGCTACACCTTC.

The V gene is TRBV11-2, the J gene TRBJ2-3; D possibly corresponds to TRBD2 (6 bases). The CDR3 length is 14 residues. Germline CDR1 SGHAT, CDR2 FQNNGV. V was trimmed by 6 bases and J by 2 bases, leaving 12 bases between them. As DNA, the CDR3 is TGTGCCAGCAGACCAGCGGGTGTCACAGATACGCAGTATTTT. The encoded protein is CASRPAGVTDTQYF.

The chain has TRBV7-9 and TRBJ1-4, with D possibly TRBD1 on 6 matching bases. Trimming removed 6 bases from V and 8 bases from J, with 19 bases in between. Germline V gene sequence: CDR1 SEHNR, CDR2 FQNEAQ (reference sequence). The CDR3 runs to 15 residues. The CDR3 loop is CASRPREGVKEKLFF. The DNA for the CDR3 is TGTGCCAGCAGGCCACGGGAGGGGGTGAAGGAAAAACTGTTTTTT.